One sample yielded the 26 T cell receptor beta chains listed below, sequenced in a study of shared clonotypes between healthy human individuals. The table came from immunoSEQ multiplex PCR; TCRdb's copy has only in-frame clones and leaves some out. The sample carries about 990,000 clones, 75% to 80% recorded once. The sample taken for sequencing was memory CD4+ T cells from PBMCs. Indicated subset: CD45RA-negative fraction. The source is a man in his late teens or twenties in good health. Some clones in this sample may be carry-over from other donors' samples.

This chain uses TRBV5-1 with TRBJ2-5; tentatively, D is TRBD1 (8 bases). V lost 2 bases to trimming and J lost 6 bases, with 20 bases between them. The CDR3 runs to 16 residues. Germline lookup yields CDR1 SGHRS and CDR2 YFSETQ. CDR3 region: CASSFDPTGGEKTQYF. CDR3 sequence (DNA): TGCGCCAGCAGCTTCGACCCCACAGGGGGGGAAAAGACCCAGTACTTC.

The chain links TRBV5-6 to TRBJ1-3; 9 positions agree with TRBD1. J was trimmed by 4 bases and V by 4 bases; bases with no gene match: 12. The CDR3 totals 17 residues. The V gene's germline CDR1 is SGHDT and CDR2 YYEEEE. This CDR3 reads CASSASTGGGSGNTIYF. CDR3 coding DNA: TGTGCCAGCAGCGCTTCGACAGGGGGTGGTTCAGGAAACACCATATATTTT. The complete variable domain, with remaining parts taken from reference TRBV5-6 and TRBJ1-3, reads DAGVTQSPTHLIKTRGQQVTLRCSPKSGHDTVSWYQQALGQGPQFIFQYYEEEERQRGNFPDRFSGHQFPNYSSELNVNALLLGDSALYLCASSASTGGGSGNTIYFGEGSWLTVV.

The V and J genes are TRBV4-1 and TRBJ2-1; 15 positions match TRBD2. Per the germline V gene, CDR1 is MGHRA and CDR2 is YSYEKL. The CDR3 spans 17 residues. Losses at the gene ends were 7 bases for V and 10 bases for J; bases not matched to a gene: 14. CDR3: CASTRTSGRAKVGEQFF. The DNA for the CDR3 is TGCGCCAGCACCCGGACTAGCGGGAGGGCCAAGGTTGGGGAGCAGTTCTTC.

The chain is built from TRBV5-6 and TRBJ2-7; D call uncertain. Germline lookup yields CDR1 SGHDT and CDR2 YYEEEE. The length of the CDR3 is 13 residues. Trimming shortened V by 6 bases and J by 4 bases, and 14 bases separated the two germline ends. The CDR3 spells CASNEGRVYEQYF. The CDR3 DNA reads as TGTGCCAGCAACGAAGGACGAGTTTACGAGCAGTACTTC.

This chain links TRBV5-4 with TRBJ2-1; 7 bases line up with TRBD1. V trimming: 4 bases; J trimming: 6 bases; junction bases outside the gene matches: 10. This CDR3 has 15 amino acids. The V gene's germline CDR1 is SGHNT and CDR2 YYREEE (reference sequence). The CDR3 is CASSPTGVRANEQFF. Written as DNA, the CDR3 is TGTGCCAGCAGCCCAACAGGGGTAAGGGCCAATGAGCAGTTCTTC. The whole variable domain, filled in from reference TRBV5-4 and TRBJ2-1, reads ETGVTQSPTHLIKTRGQQVTLRCSSQSGHNTVSWYQQALGQGPQFIFQYYREEENGRGNFPPRFSGLQFPNYSSELNVNALELDDSALYLCASSPTGVRANEQFFGPGTRLTVL.

This chain links TRBV5-4 with TRBJ2-3; either TRBD1 or TRBD2 may fit D (5 bases each). This CDR3 is built from 13 residues. Germline CDR1 and CDR2: SGHNT and YYREEE (reference sequence). The V and J ends lost 4 bases and 1 base respectively, with 7 bases between them. The CDR3 bases are TGTGCCAGCAGCCGGGGCCGCACAGATACGCAGTATTTT. Translation gives CASSRGRTDTQYF.

The rearrangement joins TRBV4-1 to TRBJ2-5; 8 bases line up with TRBD2. The DNA end is more similar to TRBJ2-7, so the J call may be wrong. The CDR3 loop spans 16 amino acids. CDR1 is MGHRA, CDR2 YSYEKL, per germline. CDR3 DNA sequence: TGCGCCAGCAGCCAGCTCACTAGCGGAGGAGCCTACGAGCAGTACTTC. Protein product: CASSQLTSGGAYEQYF.

This rearrangement joins TRBV7-8 to TRBJ1-1, with D maybe TRBD1 (6 bases). This CDR3 comprises 14 residues. V lost 2 bases to trimming and J lost 7 bases, with 14 bases between them. The germline V gene encodes CDR1 SGHVS and CDR2 FQNEAQ. CDR3 loop: CASSLNLGGGEAFF. The DNA for the CDR3 is TGTGCCAGCAGCTTAAACTTAGGGGGGGGTGAAGCTTTCTTT.

The chain joins TRBV28 to TRBJ1-2, with 12 bases that match TRBD1. V trimming: 8 bases; J trimming: 4 bases; junction bases outside the gene matches: 5. The CDR3 is 14 amino acids. In germline, CDR1 is MDHEN, CDR2 SYDVKM. The CDR3 DNA is TGTGCCAGCGGGATGGGACAGGGGGCCTATGGCTACACCTTC. Its translation: CASGMGQGAYGYTF.

This sequence joins TRBV6-5 and TRBJ1-1; TRBD1 might be the D (6 bases). Looked up from germline, CDR1 is MNHEY and CDR2 is SVGAGI. The CDR3 is 15 residues long. V was shortened by 0 bases and J by 4 bases, with 12 bases between the two germline ends. CDR3 DNA: TGTGCCAGCAGTTACTCGAATCACAGGGCCACTGAAGCTTTCTTT. This codes for CASSYSNHRATEAFF.

This sequence joins TRBV2 and TRBJ1-1, with D perhaps matching TRBD1 (6 bases). CDR1 and CDR2 (germline): SNHLY, FYNNEI. Trimming removed 6 bases at V and 4 bases at J, with 15 bases between. This CDR3 is built from 14 residues. The CDR3 coding sequence is TGTGCCAGCAGATACCCAGGGGAGGGCACTGAAGCTTTCTTT. Protein product: CASRYPGEGTEAFF.

The J gene is TRBJ1-2, the V gene TRBV18; tentative D call: TRBD1 (5 bases). The CDR3 spans 14 residues. V was trimmed by 6 bases and J by 4 bases, leaving 15 bases between them. The germline V gene has CDR1 KGHSH and CDR2 LQKENI. In DNA, the CDR3 is TGTGCCAGCTCGCAGACCCGGGACCCCTATGGCTACACCTTC. Amino acids: CASSQTRDPYGYTF.

This clone showed up just once. The chain links TRBV18 to TRBJ1-2; D remains ambiguous. Germline CDR1 and CDR2: KGHSH and LQKENI. The V end lost 6 bases, the J end lost 7 bases, and 18 bases lay between the germline ends. The CDR3 is 14 amino acids. For the CDR3, the DNA is TGTGCCAGCTCCGCGTATTACGACACACCTGGCTACACCTTC. Its protein is CASSAYYDTPGYTF.

This clone was detected only once. The chain combines TRBV4-3 with TRBJ2-7; 8 bases align to TRBD1. Trimming took 4 bases from V and 7 from J; bases not matched to a gene: 12. Germline loops: CDR1 LGHNA, CDR2 YSLEER. The CDR3 has 15 amino acids. Here the CDR3 DNA reads TGCGCCAGCAGCCCCCTGGCAGGGGGCGAAGGAGAGCAGTACTTC. It is translated as CASSPLAGGEGEQYF.

The rearrangement joins TRBV9 to TRBJ2-3; possibly TRBD2 for D (5 bases). The CDR3 loop spans 14 amino acids. Germline values: CDR1 SGDLS, CDR2 YYNGEE. The V end lost 4 bases, the J end lost 4 bases, and 13 bases lay between the germline ends. CDR3 region: CASSPPGLSDTQYF. CDR3 nucleotides: TGTGCCAGCAGCCCCCCCGGACTTTCAGATACGCAGTATTTT.

This clone was detected a few times. The chain recombines TRBV11-2 with TRBJ2-2; D not certain. Looked up from germline, CDR1 is SGHAT and CDR2 is FQNNGV. V lost 3 bases to trimming and J lost 0 bases, with 14 bases between them. CDR3 length: 17 amino acids. The DNA of the CDR3 is TGTGCCAGCAGCTTCCGTTTGGCAGGAGCGAACACCGGGGAGCTGTTTTTT. Translated, it gives CASSFRLAGANTGELFF.

V usage is TRBV2 and J usage is TRBJ2-7, with D perhaps TRBD1 (6 bases). Trimming removed 6 bases at V and 4 bases at J, with 13 bases between. The CDR3 contains 13 residues. In germline, CDR1 is SNHLY, CDR2 FYNNEI. The CDR3 DNA follows: TGTGCCAGCAGGCCCGGGACACCGTACGAGCAGTACTTC. Protein sequence: CASRPGTPYEQYF.

The chain has TRBV7-9 and TRBJ1-4; no clear D. CDR1 is SEHNR and CDR2 is FQNEAQ in the germline V gene (reference sequence). This CDR3 is built from 15 residues. V was pared by 4 bases and J by 0 bases, with 9 bases between. The CDR3, as DNA: TGTGCCAGCAGCTCCCAAGGGTCAACTAATGAAAAACTGTTTTTT. This sequence encodes CASSSQGSTNEKLFF.

Only a few counts were recorded for this clone. The DNA for the CDR3 is TGTGCCAGCAGCACCCTCCTCGGGGGCTACACCTTC. Translated: CASSTLLGGYTF. The chain uses TRBV7-2 and TRBJ1-2; D uncertain. The V end lost 5 bases, the J end lost 8 bases, and 12 bases lay between the germline ends. This CDR3 is built from 12 residues. The germline gives CDR1 SGHTA, CDR2 FQGNSA.

This clone appeared once. The chain carries TRBV28 and TRBJ1-5; TRBD1 matches at 7 bases. Germline CDR1 reads MDHEN; CDR2 reads SYDVKM. The length of the CDR3 is 15 residues. J was trimmed by 5 bases and V by 6 bases; bases with no gene match: 10. This chain's CDR3 is CASRAGDSVYQPQHF. The CDR3 coding sequence is TGTGCCAGCAGGGCAGGGGACAGCGTCTATCAGCCCCAGCATTTT.

The chain joins TRBV28 to TRBJ2-1; D uncertain. Germline lookup yields CDR1 MDHEN and CDR2 SYDVKM. CDR3 length: 12 amino acids. V gave up 8 bases and J gave up 4 bases, with 9 bases separating them. In DNA, the CDR3 is TGTGCCAGCGAGAGAATATACAATGAGCAGTTCTTC. Amino acids: CASERIYNEQFF.

This clone has only one observation. The chain joins TRBV5-1 to TRBJ2-1; 10 bases map to TRBD2. The V gene's germline CDR1 is SGHRS and CDR2 YFSETQ. Trimming removed 0 bases from V and 9 bases from J; junction bases left unmatched: 12. This CDR3 contains 17 residues. The CDR3 DNA reads as TGCGCCAGCAGCTTGGTAGGGCTAGCGGGAGTAATCACTGAGCAGTTCTTC. This translates into CASSLVGLAGVITEQFF.

This clone occurred once. This chain uses TRBV19 with TRBJ1-2; TRBD1 is a possible D gene (6 bases). Germline V gives CDR1 LNHDA, CDR2 SQIVND (reference sequence). V was clipped by 6 bases and J by 8 bases, with 16 bases between them. CDR3 length: 13 amino acids. The CDR3 reads CASSPLQGGGYTF. The CDR3 DNA is TGTGCCAGTAGCCCCCTACAGGGCGGGGGCTACACCTTC.

The V and J genes are TRBV5-6 and TRBJ2-5, with 14 bases matching TRBD2. After removal of 4 bases from V and 9 bases from J, the junction contained 8 bases not matched to a gene. The CDR3 runs to 15 residues. CDR1 is SGHDT and CDR2 is YYEEEE in the germline V gene. CDR3 sequence (DNA): TGTGCCAGCAGCCCCATCGGACTAGCGGGGGGCGCCCAGTACTTC. This sequence encodes CASSPIGLAGGAQYF. Filled out from reference TRBV5-6 and TRBJ2-5, the complete variable domain reads DAGVTQSPTHLIKTRGQQVTLRCSPKSGHDTVSWYQQALGQGPQFIFQYYEEEERQRGNFPDRFSGHQFPNYSSELNVNALLLGDSALYLCASSPIGLAGGAQYFGPGTRLLVL.

The V call is TRBV4-1, the J call TRBJ2-7; 10 bases are shared with TRBD2. There are 16 residues in the CDR3. With V trimmed by 3 bases and J by 3 bases, 8 bases remained unmatched. Germline CDR1 reads MGHRA; CDR2 reads YSYEKL. The CDR3 loop is CASSQGLAMRVYEQYF. Written as DNA, the CDR3 is TGCGCCAGCAGCCAGGGACTAGCGATGAGGGTCTACGAGCAGTACTTC.

This clone was recorded at least ten times. The V and J genes are TRBV27 and TRBJ2-1; 8 bases match TRBD2. The CDR3 is 16 amino acids. Trimming took 10 bases from V and 6 from J; bases not matched to a gene: 17. CDR1 and CDR2 (germline): MNHEY, SMNVEV (reference sequence). The CDR3 here is CATSDLGGRQSNEQFF. As DNA, the CDR3 is TGTGCCACCTCAGATTTGGGCGGGAGGCAATCCAATGAGCAGTTCTTC.